What follows describes a single T cell receptor (beta chain). There is no known antigen for this receptor. Qualities for individual bases were not recorded, and no much larger clone is one base off. The data were obtained in a study of blood T cell repertoires in COVID-19 (dated by TCRdb to 2020 to 2022). About the investigation overall: Collaborator samples came from the United States, Italy and Spain and covered acute and convalescent phases of COVID-19. A freely available public database, intended as a resource for researchers studying the immune response to SARS-CoV-2, is where the repertoires were released. Subjects who had been exposed to COVID-19, were actively infected with it, or had recovered from it provided the deeply sampled blood TCRbeta repertoires that made up the dataset. Nearly every sample came with metadata listing a de-identified subject ID, COVID-19 status, age in years and sex. Where available, HLA class I and class II types were taken from metadata supplied by the sample provider and were not determined by assay-based typing. Samples were obtained from the ongoing ImmuneRACE study (first 160 participants) and from approximately 1,200 subjects provided by 6 global collaborators. The prospective study material was composed of cDNA or gDNA derived from T cells, B-cell-depleted T cells, or PBMCs. What the authors observed across the whole study: How much clinical and demographic metadata was included differed by source and by participant, and the metadata was provided uncurated.

Enrolling through a virtual design, the prospective study's participants ranged in age from about 18 to 89 years and lived across more than 20 United States geographic areas. Cohort assignment in the prospective study relied on participant-reported clinical history from a screening survey and a study questionnaire. Recovered participants in ImmuneRACE Cohort 3 were defined as having two consecutive negative NP/OP PCR tests, clearance from a healthcare professional, or resolution of symptoms. In the prospective study, mobile phlebotomists collected whole blood, serum and a nasopharyngeal or oropharyngeal swab from each participant. Additional blood draws and questionnaires over an approximately two-month period could optionally be provided by prospective study participants. Prospective study blood samples were shipped either frozen or at room temperature before DNA extraction. The CDR3 goes from the cysteine to the phenylalanine over 19 residues. The read is trimmed to its CDR3 DNA, 57 bases read in frame from base 1. Relative to germline, V is 3 bases shorter and J is 0 bases shorter, with 21 bases between their ends. CDR1 and CDR2 were assigned from the germline V gene as MRHNA and SNTAGT.

TCRbeta CDR3 regions were amplified from genomic DNA by means of the immunoSEQ Assay, a bias-controlled multiplex PCR. Regarding the original processing steps: Within the assay, amplification of reference gene primers was used to estimate how many nucleated cells each sample contained. To quantify the absolute abundance of each unique TCRbeta CDR3 rearrangement, sequence reads were collapsed and filtered. For each sample, productive Simpson clonality was calculated by taking the square root of Simpson's diversity index across productive rearrangements. The table was pulled from immuneACCESS by TCRdb, which kept in-frame rearrangements only. Such tables lose some clones; where checked, under half of the loss comes from unresolved V genes, and the rest has no known cause. V, J and clone size are those of that table, while D and trimming were read from the DNA. The sample has just over 300,000 clones on record, about nine tenths of them singletons. About 4.2% of the sample is held by the ten biggest clonotypes.

Sequenced input: PBMCs or T cells enriched from blood (not recorded which). The rearranged segments are TRBV6-4 and TRBJ1-5; too little of a D gene remains to name it. This TCR was sampled from a young man who had recovered from COVID-19. The nucleotides are TGTGCCAGCAGTGAAGTCAGGCGGGCCGGGCATTATAGCAATCAGCCCCAGCATTTT. Its protein is CASSEVRRAGHYSNQPQHF.